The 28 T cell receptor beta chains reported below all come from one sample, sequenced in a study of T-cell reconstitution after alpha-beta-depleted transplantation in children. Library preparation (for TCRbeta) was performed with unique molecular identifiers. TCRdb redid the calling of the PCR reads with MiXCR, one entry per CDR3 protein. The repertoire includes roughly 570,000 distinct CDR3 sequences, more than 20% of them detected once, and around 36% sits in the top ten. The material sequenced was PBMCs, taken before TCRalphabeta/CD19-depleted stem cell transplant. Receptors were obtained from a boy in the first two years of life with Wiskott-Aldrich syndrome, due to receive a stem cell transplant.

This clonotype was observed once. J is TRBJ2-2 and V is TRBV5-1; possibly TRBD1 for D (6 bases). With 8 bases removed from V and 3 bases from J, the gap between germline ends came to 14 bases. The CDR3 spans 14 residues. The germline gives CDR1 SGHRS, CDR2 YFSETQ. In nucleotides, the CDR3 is TGCGCCAGTGGAGATAAGGGGGACACCGGGGAGCTGTTTTTT. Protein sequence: CASGDKGDTGELFF.

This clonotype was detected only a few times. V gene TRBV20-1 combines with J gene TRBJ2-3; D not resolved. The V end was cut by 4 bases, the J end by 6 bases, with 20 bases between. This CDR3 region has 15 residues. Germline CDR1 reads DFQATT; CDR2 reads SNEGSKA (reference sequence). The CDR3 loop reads CSAKHQLAVWDTQYF. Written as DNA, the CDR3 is TGCAGTGCTAAACACCAATTGGCCGTCTGGGATACGCAGTATTTT.

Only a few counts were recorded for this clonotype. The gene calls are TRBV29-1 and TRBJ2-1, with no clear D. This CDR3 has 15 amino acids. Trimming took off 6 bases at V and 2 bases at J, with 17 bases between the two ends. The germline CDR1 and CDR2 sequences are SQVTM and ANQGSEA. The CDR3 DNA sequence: TGCAGCGTCGGGCCTTCTGCTGGGGCCTACAATGAGCAGTTCTTC. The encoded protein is CSVGPSAGAYNEQFF.

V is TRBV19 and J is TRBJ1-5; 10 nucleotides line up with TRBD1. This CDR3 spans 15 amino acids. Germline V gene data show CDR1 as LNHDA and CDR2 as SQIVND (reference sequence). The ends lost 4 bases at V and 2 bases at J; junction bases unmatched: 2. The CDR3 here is CASSKGTGGNQPQHF. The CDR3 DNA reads TGTGCCAGTAGTAAGGGGACAGGGGGCAATCAGCCCCAGCATTTT.

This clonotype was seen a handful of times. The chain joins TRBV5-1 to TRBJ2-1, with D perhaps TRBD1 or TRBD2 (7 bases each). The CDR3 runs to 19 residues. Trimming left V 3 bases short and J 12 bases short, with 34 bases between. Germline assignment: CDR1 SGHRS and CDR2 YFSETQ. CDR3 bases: TGCGCCAGCAGCTCCGACTTTGACGGGAGGATTCAAGGGGGCTATGGGCAGTTCTTC. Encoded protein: CASSSDFDGRIQGGYGQFF.

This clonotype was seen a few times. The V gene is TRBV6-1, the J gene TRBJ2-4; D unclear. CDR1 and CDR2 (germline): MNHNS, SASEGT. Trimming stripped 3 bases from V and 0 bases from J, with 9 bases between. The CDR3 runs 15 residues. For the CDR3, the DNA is TGTGCCAGCAGTGAGAACCCCCTAGCCAAAAACATTCAGTACTTC. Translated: CASSENPLAKNIQYF.

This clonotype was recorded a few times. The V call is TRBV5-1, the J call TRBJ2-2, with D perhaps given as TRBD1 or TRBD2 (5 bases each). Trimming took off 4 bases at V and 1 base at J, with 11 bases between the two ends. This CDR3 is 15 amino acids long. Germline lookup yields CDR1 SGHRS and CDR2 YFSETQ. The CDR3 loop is CASSLLGRNTGELFF. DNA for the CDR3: TGCGCCAGCAGCCTCCTGGGACGGAACACCGGGGAGCTGTTTTTT. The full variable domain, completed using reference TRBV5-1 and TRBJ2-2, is KAGVTQTPRYLIKTRGQQVTLSCSPISGHRSVSWYQQTPGQGLQFLFEYFSETQRNKGNFPGRFSGRQFSNSRSEMNVSTLELGDSALYLCASSLLGRNTGELFFGEGSRLTVL.

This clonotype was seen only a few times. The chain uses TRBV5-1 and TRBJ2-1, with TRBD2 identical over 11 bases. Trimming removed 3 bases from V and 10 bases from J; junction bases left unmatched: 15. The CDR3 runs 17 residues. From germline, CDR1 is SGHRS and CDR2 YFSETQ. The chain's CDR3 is CASSWALAGGSNDEQFF. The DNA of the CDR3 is TGCGCCAGCAGCTGGGCCCTAGCGGGAGGCAGCAATGACGAGCAGTTCTTC.

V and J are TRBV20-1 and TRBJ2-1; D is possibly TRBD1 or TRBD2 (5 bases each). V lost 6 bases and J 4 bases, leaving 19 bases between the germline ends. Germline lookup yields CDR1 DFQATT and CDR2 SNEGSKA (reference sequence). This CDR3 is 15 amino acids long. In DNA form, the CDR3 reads TGCAGTGCCGGGGTAACAGATAGGGGATACAATGAGCAGTTCTTC. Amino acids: CSAGVTDRGYNEQFF.

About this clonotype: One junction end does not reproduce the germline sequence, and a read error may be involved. CDR3 protein: CCARDRKRASYEQYF. CDR3 nucleotide sequence: TGCTGTGCTAGAGATCGGAAGCGGGCATCCTACGAGCAGTACTTC. The V call is TRBV20-1, the J call TRBJ2-7; TRBD2 is a possible D gene (6 bases). From germline, CDR1 is DFQATT and CDR2 SNEGSKA (reference sequence). The CDR3 covers 15 residues.

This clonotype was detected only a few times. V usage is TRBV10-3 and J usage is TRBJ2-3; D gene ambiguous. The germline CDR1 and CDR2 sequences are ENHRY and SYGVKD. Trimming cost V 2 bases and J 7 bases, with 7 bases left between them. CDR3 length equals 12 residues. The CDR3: CAISELGNTQYF. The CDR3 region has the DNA TGTGCCATCAGTGAGCTTGGAAATACGCAGTATTTT.

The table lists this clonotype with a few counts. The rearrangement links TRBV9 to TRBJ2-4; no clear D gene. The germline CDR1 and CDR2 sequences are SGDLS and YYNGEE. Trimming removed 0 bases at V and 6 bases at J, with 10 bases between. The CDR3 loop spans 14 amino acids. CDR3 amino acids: CASSVAPIGNIQYF. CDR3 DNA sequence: TGTGCCAGCAGCGTAGCCCCCATCGGAAACATTCAGTACTTC. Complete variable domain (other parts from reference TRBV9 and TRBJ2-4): DSGVTQTPKHLITATGQRVTLRCSPRSGDLSVYWYQQSLDQGLQFLIQYYNGEERAKGNILERFSAQQFPDLHSELNLSSLELGDSALYFCASSVAPIGNIQYFGAGTRLSVL.

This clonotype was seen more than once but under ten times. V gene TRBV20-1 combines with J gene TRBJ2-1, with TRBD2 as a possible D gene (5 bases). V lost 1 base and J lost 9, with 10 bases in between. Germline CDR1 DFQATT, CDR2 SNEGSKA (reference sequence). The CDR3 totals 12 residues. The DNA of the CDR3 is TGCAGTGCTAGAGCTTGGGCGGGTGAGCAGTTCTTC. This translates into CSARAWAGEQFF.

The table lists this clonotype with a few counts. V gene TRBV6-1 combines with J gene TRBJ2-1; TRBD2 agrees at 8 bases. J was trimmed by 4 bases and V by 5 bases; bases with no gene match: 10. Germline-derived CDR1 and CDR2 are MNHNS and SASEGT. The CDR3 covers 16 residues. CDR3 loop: CASSPFSTSAYNEQFF. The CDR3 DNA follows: TGTGCCAGCAGTCCTTTCTCGACTAGCGCGTACAATGAGCAGTTCTTC.

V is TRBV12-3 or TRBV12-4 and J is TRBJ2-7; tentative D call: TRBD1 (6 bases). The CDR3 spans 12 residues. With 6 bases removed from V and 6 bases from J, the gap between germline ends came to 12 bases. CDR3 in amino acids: CASSQDSAEQYF. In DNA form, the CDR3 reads TGTGCCAGCAGCCAGGACAGCGCCGAGCAGTACTTC.

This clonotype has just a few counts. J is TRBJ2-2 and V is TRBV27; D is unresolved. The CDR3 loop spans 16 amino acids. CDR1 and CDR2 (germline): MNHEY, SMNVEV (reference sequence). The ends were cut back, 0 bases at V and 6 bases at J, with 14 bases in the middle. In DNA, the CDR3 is TGTGCCAGCAGTTTATCACGGTGGGCCGGGTCCGGGGAGCTGTTTTTT. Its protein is CASSLSRWAGSGELFF.

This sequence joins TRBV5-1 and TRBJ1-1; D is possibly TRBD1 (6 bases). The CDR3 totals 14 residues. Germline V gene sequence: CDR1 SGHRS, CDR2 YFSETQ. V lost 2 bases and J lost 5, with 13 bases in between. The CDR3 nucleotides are TGCGCCAGCAGCTTTATGGGCAGGGGTACTGAAGCTTTCTTT. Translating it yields CASSFMGRGTEAFF.

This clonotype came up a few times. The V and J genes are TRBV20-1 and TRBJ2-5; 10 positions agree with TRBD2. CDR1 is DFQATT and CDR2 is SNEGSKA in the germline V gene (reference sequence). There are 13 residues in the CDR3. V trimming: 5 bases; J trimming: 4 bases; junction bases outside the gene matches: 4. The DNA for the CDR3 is TGCAGTGCTGCGAGCGGGAGGGGAGAGACCCAGTACTTC. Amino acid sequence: CSAASGRGETQYF.

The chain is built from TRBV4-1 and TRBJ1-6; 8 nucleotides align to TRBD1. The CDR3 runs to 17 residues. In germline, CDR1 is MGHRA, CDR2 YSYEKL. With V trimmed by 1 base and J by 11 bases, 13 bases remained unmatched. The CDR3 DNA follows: TGCGCCAGCAGCCAAGCATCAAGGGACAGGCATCGGACACCCCTCCACTTT. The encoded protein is CASSQASRDRHRTPLHF.

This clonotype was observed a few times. The CDR3 coding sequence is TGTGCCAGCAGTAACCCGGGGGGTACGCAGTATTTT. Its translation: CASSNPGGTQYF. The chain combines TRBV6-5 with TRBJ2-3; 7 bases agree with TRBD2. Looked up from germline, CDR1 is MNHEY and CDR2 is SVGAGI. The length of the CDR3 is 12 residues. Trimming took 5 bases from V and 8 from J; bases not matched to a gene: 4.

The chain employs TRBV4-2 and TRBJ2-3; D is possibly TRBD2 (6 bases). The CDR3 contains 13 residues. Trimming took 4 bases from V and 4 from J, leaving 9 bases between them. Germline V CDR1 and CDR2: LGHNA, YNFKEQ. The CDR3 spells CASSLRLADTQYF. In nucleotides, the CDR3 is TGTGCCAGCAGCCTACGACTAGCAGATACGCAGTATTTT.

Here the CDR3 DNA reads TGCGCCAGCAGCTCCCCCCTTATGACTAGCGGCAATGAGCAGTTCTTC. Protein product: CASSSPLMTSGNEQFF. The chain has TRBV5-1 and TRBJ2-1; TRBD2 matches 9 bases. The ends lost 3 bases at V and 6 bases at J; junction bases unmatched: 10. Germline V CDR1 and CDR2: SGHRS, YFSETQ. This CDR3 has 16 residues.

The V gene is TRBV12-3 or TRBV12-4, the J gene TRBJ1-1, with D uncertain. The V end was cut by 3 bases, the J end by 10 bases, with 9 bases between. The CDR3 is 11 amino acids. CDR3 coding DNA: TGTGCCAGCAGTTTTGGCCCCATAGCTTTCTTT. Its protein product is CASSFGPIAFF.

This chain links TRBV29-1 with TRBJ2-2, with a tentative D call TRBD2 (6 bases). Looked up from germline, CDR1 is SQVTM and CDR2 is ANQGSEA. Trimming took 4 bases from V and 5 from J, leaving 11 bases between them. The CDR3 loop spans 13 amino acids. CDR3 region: CSVGGIETGELFF. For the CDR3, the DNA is TGCAGCGTTGGCGGGATCGAAACCGGGGAGCTGTTTTTT.

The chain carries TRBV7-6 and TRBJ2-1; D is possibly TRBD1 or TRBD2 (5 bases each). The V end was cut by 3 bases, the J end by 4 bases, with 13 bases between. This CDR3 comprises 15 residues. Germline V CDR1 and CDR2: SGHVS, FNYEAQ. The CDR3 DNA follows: TGTGCCAGCAGCTTGAGCCGGGACCCATACAATGAGCAGTTCTTC. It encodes CASSLSRDPYNEQFF. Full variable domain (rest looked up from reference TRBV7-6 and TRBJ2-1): GAGVSQSPRYKVTKRGQDVALRCDPISGHVSLYWYRQALGQGPEFLTYFNYEAQQDKSGLPNDRFSAERPEGSISTLTIQRTEQRDSAMYRCASSLSRDPYNEQFFGPGTRLTVL.

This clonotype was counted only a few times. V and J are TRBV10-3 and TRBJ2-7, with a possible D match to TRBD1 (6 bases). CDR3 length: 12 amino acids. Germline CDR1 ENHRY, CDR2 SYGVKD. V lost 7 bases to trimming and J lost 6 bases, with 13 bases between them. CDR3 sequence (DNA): TGTGCCATCAAGGGGGTACGGGGCGAGCAGTACTTC. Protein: CAIKGVRGEQYF.

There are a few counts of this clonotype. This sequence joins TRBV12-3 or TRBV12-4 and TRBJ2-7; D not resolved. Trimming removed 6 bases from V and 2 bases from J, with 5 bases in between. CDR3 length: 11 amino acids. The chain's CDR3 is CASRGTYEQYF. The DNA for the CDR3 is TGTGCCAGCAGGGGGACCTACGAGCAGTACTTC.

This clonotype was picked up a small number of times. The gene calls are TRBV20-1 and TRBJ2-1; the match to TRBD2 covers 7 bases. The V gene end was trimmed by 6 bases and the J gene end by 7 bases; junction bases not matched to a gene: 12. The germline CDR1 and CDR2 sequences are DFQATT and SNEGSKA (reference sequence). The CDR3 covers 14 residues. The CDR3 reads CSAQIAGAMNEQFF. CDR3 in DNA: TGCAGTGCCCAGATTGCGGGAGCGATGAATGAGCAGTTCTTC.